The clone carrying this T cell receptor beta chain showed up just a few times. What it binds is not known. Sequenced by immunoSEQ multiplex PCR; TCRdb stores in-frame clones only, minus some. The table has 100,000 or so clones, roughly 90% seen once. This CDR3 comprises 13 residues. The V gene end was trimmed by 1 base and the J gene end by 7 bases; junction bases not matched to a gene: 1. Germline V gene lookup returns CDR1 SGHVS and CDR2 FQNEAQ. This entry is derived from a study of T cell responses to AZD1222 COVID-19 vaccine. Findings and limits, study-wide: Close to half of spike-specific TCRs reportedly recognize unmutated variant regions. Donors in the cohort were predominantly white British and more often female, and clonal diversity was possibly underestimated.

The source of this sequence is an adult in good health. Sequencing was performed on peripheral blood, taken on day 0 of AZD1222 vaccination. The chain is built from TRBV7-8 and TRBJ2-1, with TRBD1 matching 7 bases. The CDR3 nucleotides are TGTGCCAGCAGCTTAGAGACAGGGAATGAGCAGTTCTTC. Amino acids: CASSLETGNEQFF.